One sample yielded the 2 T cell receptor beta chains listed below, sequenced in a study of T cell repertoires in cytomegalovirus infection. TCRdb re-called the reads through MiXCR, storing one row per CDR3 protein. This table holds fewer than 900,000 distinct CDR3 sequences, around 29% found once. Their cognate antigens are unknown. Sequences were derived from cultured CD8+ T cells from PBMCs, sampled from culture after CMV antigen stimulation. These receptor sequences come from a human donor in good health (CMV status not recorded). Some clones in this sample may be carry-over from other donors' samples.

In its sample, this clonotype was seen a few times. At one end, the junction sequence differs from germline, possibly due to a read error. This chain links TRBV28 with TRBJ1-2; TRBD1 is a possible D gene (5 bases). This CDR3 has 16 residues. Germline CDR1 is MDHEN and CDR2 is SYDVKM. CDR3 sequence reads: CASTNLTPGRDYGYTF. Written as DNA, the CDR3 is TGTGCCAGCACCAATCTAACCCCGGGCAGGGACTACGGCTACACCTTC.

This chain uses TRBV15 with TRBJ1-1; D is unresolved. Germline V gene lookup returns CDR1 LNHNV and CDR2 YYDKDF (reference sequence). Trimming left V 6 bases short and J 7 bases short, with 12 bases between. This CDR3 contains 12 residues. CDR3 in amino acids: CATRVPSHEAFF. CDR3 nucleotides: TGTGCCACCAGAGTCCCGTCGCATGAAGCTTTCTTT.